This T cell receptor (beta chain) was captured in a study of technical replicates of blood from a handful of donors. V lost 6 bases and J lost 3, with 12 bases in between. The CDR3 spans 14 residues. Looked up from germline, CDR1 is SGHRS and CDR2 is YFSETQ. This table comes from immunoSEQ multiplex PCR, and its TCRdb copy is limited to in-frame clones, with some not included. This table has over 75,000 clones, approximately 96% appearing once. The material sequenced was T cells isolated from PBMCs. The chain joins TRBV5-1 to TRBJ2-2; tentatively, D is TRBD2 (6 bases). This sequence originates from a human donor in good health. The CDR3 region has the DNA TGCGCCAGCAAAACCAGGGACTACACCGGGGAGCTGTTTTTT. As protein: CASKTRDYTGELFF.